This T cell receptor (beta chain) comes out of a study of control samples from healthy donors and cancer patients. The sample holds one count of this clone. The assay was immunoSEQ multiplex PCR, and TCRdb's table has in-frame clones only and misses some. The data contain about 120,000 clones, approximately 90% of them singletons. This CDR3 spans 15 amino acids. Sequencing was carried out using blood. The J gene is TRBJ2-3, the V gene TRBV21-1; the table's D call of TRBD2 was not tested on the DNA. TRBV21-1 is listed as a pseudogene. The receptor's source is a woman aged 18-30 years in good health. As DNA, the CDR3 is TGTGCCAGCAGCAAAATCCACGGACTAGCAGATACGCAGTATTTT. It translates to CASSKIHGLADTQYF.